Presented here are 8 T cell receptor beta chains from one specimen sequenced in a study of cytomegalovirus exposure and HLA in healthy donors. Primers for the PCR totalled 60 Vbeta and 13 Jbeta. Some clones are missing from TCRdb's copy, which holds only in-frame ones; the method was immunoSEQ multiplex PCR. The sample contains roughly 250,000 clones, 75% to 90% of which appear only once. Source material: PBMCs. All receptors come from a girl aged 2-10 years in good health and CMV-seronegative.

The chain links TRBV4-2 to TRBJ1-6; D not certain. This CDR3 region has 13 residues. Between the trimmed V and J ends, which lost 0 bases and 11 bases, there was a span of 8 bases. Germline CDR1 LGHNA, CDR2 YNFKEQ. The CDR3 loop is CASSQDRGAPLHF. CDR3 sequence (DNA): TGTGCCAGCAGCCAAGATCGTGGAGCACCCCTCCACTTT.

The V gene is TRBV7-9, the J gene TRBJ2-5; D is undetermined. The CDR3 loop spans 15 amino acids. Trimming shortened V by 1 base and J by 2 bases, and 11 bases separated the two germline ends. Germline V lookup: CDR1 SEHNR, CDR2 FQNEAQ (reference sequence). CDR3 bases: TGTGCCAGCAGCTTAGAAATTATACGGCAAGAGACCCAGTACTTC. Residues: CASSLEIIRQETQYF.

The gene calls are TRBV5-8 and TRBJ1-1; unclear D gene. The V end lost 1 base, the J end lost 4 bases, and 14 bases lay between the germline ends. Germline V CDR1 and CDR2: SGHTS, YDEGEE. This CDR3 spans 15 amino acids. CDR3 sequence: CASSLLFIGSTEAFF. CDR3 nucleotide sequence: TGTGCCAGCAGCTTGTTGTTTATCGGGAGCACTGAAGCTTTCTTT.

The V and J genes are TRBV10-2 and TRBJ1-2, with D hard to call. Germline assignment: CDR1 WSHSY and CDR2 SAAADI. The V end was cut by 8 bases, the J end by 7 bases, with 17 bases between. CDR3 length: 13 amino acids. The CDR3 loop is CASSPERFTGYTF. CDR3 DNA sequence: TGCGCCAGCTCCCCGGAGCGGTTTACTGGCTACACCTTC.

The gene calls are TRBV2 and TRBJ1-2; possible D gene TRBD1, 5 bases. This CDR3 spans 14 amino acids. Trimming took 5 bases from V and 5 from J, leaving 15 bases between them. Germline V CDR1 and CDR2: SNHLY, FYNNEI. This CDR3 reads CASSPGAGRYGYTF. As DNA, the CDR3 is TGTGCCAGCAGTCCTGGGGCGGGGCGATATGGCTACACCTTC.

A few counts support this clone. This chain uses TRBV2 with TRBJ1-6, with D possibly TRBD1 on 5 matching bases. Germline V gene data show CDR1 as SNHLY and CDR2 as FYNNEI. With 2 bases removed from V and 7 bases from J, the gap between germline ends came to 9 bases. The CDR3 totals 14 residues. The CDR3 DNA reads as TGTGCCAGCAGTGAACGGGGGGGAAATTCACCCCTCCACTTT. Amino acids: CASSERGGNSPLHF.

This CDR3 reads CASSLVRGVDGETQYF. The CDR3 DNA reads as TGCGCCAGCAGCTTGGTGCGGGGGGTAGATGGGGAGACCCAGTACTTC. The chain couples TRBV5-1 to TRBJ2-5; 8 bases map to TRBD2. CDR1 and CDR2 from the germline V gene are SGHRS and YFSETQ. CDR3 size: 16 residues. With V trimmed by 0 bases and J by 5 bases, 9 bases remained unmatched.

This clone was seen just once. The chain couples TRBV6-1 to TRBJ1-5, with D maybe TRBD1 (5 bases). The V end was cut by 4 bases, the J end by 7 bases, with 14 bases between. This CDR3 has 14 amino acids. The germline CDR1 and CDR2 sequences are MNHNS and SASEGT. In nucleotides, the CDR3 is TGTGCCAGCAGTGTCCAGGGTGGAGGGCAGCCCCAGCATTTT. It encodes CASSVQGGGQPQHF.